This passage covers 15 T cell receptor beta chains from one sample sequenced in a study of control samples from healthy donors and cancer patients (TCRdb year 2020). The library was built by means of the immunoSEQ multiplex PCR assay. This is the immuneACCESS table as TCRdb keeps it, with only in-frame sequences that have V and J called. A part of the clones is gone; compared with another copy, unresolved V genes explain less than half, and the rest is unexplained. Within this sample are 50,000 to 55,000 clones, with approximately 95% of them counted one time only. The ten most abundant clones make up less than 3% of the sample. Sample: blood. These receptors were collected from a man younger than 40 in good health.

CDR3 amino acids: CASSLFRAGVNNEQFF. The DNA for the CDR3 is TGTGCCAGTAGTTTGTTTCGGGCGGGAGTTAACAATGAGCAGTTCTTC. The chain carries TRBV19 and TRBJ2-1, with 7 bases that match TRBD2. The trim removed 5 bases at V and 5 bases at J, leaving 12 bases unmatched. Germline CDR1 and CDR2: LNHDA and SQIVND (reference sequence). The CDR3 runs 16 residues.

This CDR3 reads CASSARWDQPQHF. The DNA of the CDR3 is TGTGCCAGCAGCGCCCGATGGGATCAGCCCCAGCATTTT. This rearrangement joins TRBV9 to TRBJ1-5, with D uncertain. The CDR3 contains 13 residues. Germline-derived CDR1 and CDR2 are SGDLS and YYNGEE. V gave up 3 bases and J gave up 5 bases, with 9 bases separating them.

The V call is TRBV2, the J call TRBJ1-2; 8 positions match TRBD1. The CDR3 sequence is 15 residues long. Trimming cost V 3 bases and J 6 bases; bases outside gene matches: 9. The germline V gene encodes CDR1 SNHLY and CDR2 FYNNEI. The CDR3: CASSEQGAVSDGYTF. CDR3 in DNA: TGTGCCAGCAGTGAGCAGGGGGCCGTTAGTGATGGCTACACCTTC.

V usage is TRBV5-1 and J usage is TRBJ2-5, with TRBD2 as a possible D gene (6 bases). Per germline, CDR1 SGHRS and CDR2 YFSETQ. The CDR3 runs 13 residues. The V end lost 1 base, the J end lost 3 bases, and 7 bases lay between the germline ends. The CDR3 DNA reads TGCGCCAGCAGCTTGCCGGGGGAAGAGACCCAGTACTTC. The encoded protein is CASSLPGEETQYF.

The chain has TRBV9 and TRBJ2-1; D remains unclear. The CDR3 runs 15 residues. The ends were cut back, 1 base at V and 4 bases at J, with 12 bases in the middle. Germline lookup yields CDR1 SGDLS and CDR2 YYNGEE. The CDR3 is CASSVSSEWYNEQFF. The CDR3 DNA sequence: TGTGCCAGCAGCGTAAGTTCGGAGTGGTACAATGAGCAGTTCTTC.

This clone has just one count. The CDR3 DNA reads TGTGCCAGCAGTGAAGCTTTTGGGACAGAGAGCACAGATACGCAGTATTTT. It codes for CASSEAFGTESTDTQYF. The V call is TRBV6-1, the J call TRBJ2-3; 7 bases match TRBD1. CDR3 length equals 17 residues. The germline V gene encodes CDR1 MNHNS and CDR2 SASEGT. The ends lost 0 bases at V and 0 bases at J; junction bases unmatched: 6.

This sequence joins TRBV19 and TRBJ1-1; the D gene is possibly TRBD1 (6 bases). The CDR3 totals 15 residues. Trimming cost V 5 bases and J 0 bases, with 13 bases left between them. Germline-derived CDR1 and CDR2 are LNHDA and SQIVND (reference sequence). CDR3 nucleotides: TGTGCCAGTAGTGGCAGGGGAGGAATGAACACTGAAGCTTTCTTT. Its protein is CASSGRGGMNTEAFF.

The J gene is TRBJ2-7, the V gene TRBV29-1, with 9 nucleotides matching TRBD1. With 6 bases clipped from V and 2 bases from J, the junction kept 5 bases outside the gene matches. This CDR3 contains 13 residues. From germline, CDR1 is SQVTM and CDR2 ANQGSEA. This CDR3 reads CSVWTGDAYEQYF. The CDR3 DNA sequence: TGCAGCGTGTGGACAGGGGACGCCTACGAGCAGTACTTC.

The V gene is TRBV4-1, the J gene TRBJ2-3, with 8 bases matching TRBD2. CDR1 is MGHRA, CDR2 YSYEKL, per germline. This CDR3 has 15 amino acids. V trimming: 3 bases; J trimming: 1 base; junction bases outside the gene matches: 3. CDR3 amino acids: CASSQDGGGTDTQYF. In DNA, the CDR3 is TGCGCCAGCAGCCAGGACGGGGGGGGCACAGATACGCAGTATTTT.

Here the CDR3 reads CARSLERSRTDTQYF. The CDR3 nucleotides are TGTGCCAGAAGCTTGGAAAGATCTAGAACAGATACGCAGTATTTT. The chain uses TRBV5-3 and TRBJ2-3; no clear D. TRBV5-3 falls under the ORF class, with uncertain function. CDR3 length: 15 residues. Trimming removed 0 bases from V and 3 bases from J, with 11 bases in between.

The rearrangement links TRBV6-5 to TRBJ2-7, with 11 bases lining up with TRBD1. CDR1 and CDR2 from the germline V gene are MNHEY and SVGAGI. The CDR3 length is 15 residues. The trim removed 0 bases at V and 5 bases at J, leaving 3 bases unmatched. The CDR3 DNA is TGTGCCAGCAGTTACTCAAGGACAGGGGGCAACGAGCAGTACTTC. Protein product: CASSYSRTGGNEQYF.

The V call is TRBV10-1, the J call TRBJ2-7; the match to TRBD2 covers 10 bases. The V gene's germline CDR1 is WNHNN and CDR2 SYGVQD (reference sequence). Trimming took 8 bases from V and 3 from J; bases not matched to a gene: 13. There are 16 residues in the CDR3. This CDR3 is CASLWKPGTSDYEQYF. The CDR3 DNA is TGCGCCAGCCTCTGGAAGCCCGGGACTAGCGACTACGAGCAGTACTTC.

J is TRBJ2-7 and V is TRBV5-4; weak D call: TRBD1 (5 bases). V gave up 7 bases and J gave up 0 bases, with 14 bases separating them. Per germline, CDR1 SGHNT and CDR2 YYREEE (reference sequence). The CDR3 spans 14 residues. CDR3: CASQAWGNSYEQYF. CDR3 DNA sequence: TGTGCCAGCCAAGCTTGGGGCAACTCCTACGAGCAGTACTTC.

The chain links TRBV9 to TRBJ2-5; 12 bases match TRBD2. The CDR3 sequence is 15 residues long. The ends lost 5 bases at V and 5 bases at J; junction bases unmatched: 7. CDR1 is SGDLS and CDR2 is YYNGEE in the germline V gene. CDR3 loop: CASSVTLAGGETQYF. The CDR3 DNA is TGTGCCAGCAGTGTGACGCTAGCGGGAGGGGAGACCCAGTACTTC. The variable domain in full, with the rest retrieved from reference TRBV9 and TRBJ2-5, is DSGVTQTPKHLITATGQRVTLRCSPRSGDLSVYWYQQSLDQGLQFLIQYYNGEERAKGNILERFSAQQFPDLHSELNLSSLELGDSALYFCASSVTLAGGETQYFGPGTRLLVL.

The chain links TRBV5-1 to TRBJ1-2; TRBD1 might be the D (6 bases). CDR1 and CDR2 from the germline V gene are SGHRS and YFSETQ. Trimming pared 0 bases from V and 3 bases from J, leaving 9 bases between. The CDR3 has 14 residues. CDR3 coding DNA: TGCGCCAGCAGCTTGGTGGGGGCAGACTATGGCTACACCTTC. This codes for CASSLVGADYGYTF.